Sequencing of this T cell receptor beta chain was carried out in a study of human T cells and chemical hapten exposure. Trimming took off 1 base at V and 6 bases at J, with 13 bases between the two ends. CDR3 length: 15 amino acids. The germline V gene has CDR1 LGHDT and CDR2 YNNKEL (reference sequence). The time point here: pre-sensitization, week 0. Treatment of the sample: therapeutic diphenylcyclopropenone sensitization with weekly scalp DPC. People who gave samples had alopecia, were 18 to 70 years old, and were suitable for DPC. This clonotype was seen ten or more times. TCRdb analysed the RACE reads with MiXCR anew, one entry per CDR3 protein. The sample includes around 100,000 distinct CDR3 sequences, less than 14% of them seen just once.

The receptor was isolated from a woman aged 55 to 70 with alopecia areata. Some clones in this sample may be carry-over from other donors' samples. The V call is TRBV3-1, the J call TRBJ1-5; D is uncertain. The sequenced sample was whole blood, obtained in connection with sensitization to the hapten diphenylcyclopropenone (DPC). The CDR3 is CASSQGPSGSQPQHF. The DNA of the CDR3 is TGTGCCAGCAGCCAAGGGCCTTCAGGCAGTCAGCCCCAGCATTTT. Based on the CDR3 plus reference TRBV3-1 and TRBJ1-5, the full variable domain is DTAVSQTPKYLVTQMGNDKSIKCEQNLGHDTMYWYKQDSKKFLKIMFSYNNKELIINETVPNRFSPKSPDKAHLNLHINSLELGDSAVYFCASSQGPSGSQPQHFGDGTRLSIL.